This paragraph covers one T cell receptor (beta chain) sequence. Germline V gene sequence: CDR1 LNHNV, CDR2 YYDKDF (reference sequence). The V gene lost 0 bases and the J gene lost 3 bases, with 11 bases spanning the gap. This CDR3 is 15 amino acids long. This study enrolled people aged about 18 to 95 from approximately 25 US geographic areas. Cohorts were assigned according to the clinical history that participants reported. This record comes from a study of blood T cell repertoires in COVID-19. Repertoires were generated with immunoSEQ multiplex PCR, while TCRdb's copy carries only in-frame clones and drops some. The sample consists of roughly 180,000 clones, about 84% of them appearing once.

The sample taken for sequencing was PBMCs or T cells enriched from blood (not recorded which). The chain couples TRBV15 to TRBJ2-5, with D perhaps TRBD1 (5 bases). This clonotype was obtained from a woman in her forties with acute COVID-19. Here the CDR3 DNA reads TGTGCCACCAGCAGAGATCAGGGCAGAGAAGAGACCCAGTACTTC. Amino acid sequence: CATSRDQGREETQYF.